The source of this T cell receptor beta chain is a study of cytomegalovirus exposure and HLA in healthy donors. Some clones are missing from TCRdb's copy, which holds only in-frame ones; the method was immunoSEQ multiplex PCR. The sample has more than 150,000 clones, approximately 88% seen once. V was trimmed by 6 bases and J by 5 bases, leaving 13 bases between them. In germline, CDR1 is MNHNS, CDR2 SASEGT. CDR3 length: 13 amino acids. What was sequenced was PBMCs. The receptor's source is a man aged 18-30 years in good health and CMV-seropositive. The chain is built from TRBV6-1 and TRBJ1-2; possible D gene TRBD1, 6 bases. The CDR3, as DNA: TGTGCCAGCAGACCCACAGGGACATATGGCTACACCTTC. Translation gives CASRPTGTYGYTF.